These 5 T cell receptor beta chains originate from one sample sequenced in a study of T-cell memory formation after mild COVID-19. Each CDR3 protein is one row after TCRdb ran MiXCR on the 5' RACE reads. The table has some 200,000 distinct CDR3 sequences, about 21% seen once. The sample comprised PBMCs or a T cell subset sorted from them (not recorded which). The receptors come from an adult woman who had mild COVID-19 (a few samples of this study predate the infection). Cell type and time point are not known.

This clonotype was detected only a few times. The chain recombines TRBV10-3 with TRBJ2-3; no firm D call. The CDR3 covers 14 residues. Germline CDR1 and CDR2: ENHRY and SYGVKD. V was cut by 4 bases and J by 2 bases, with 10 bases left in between. The CDR3 here is CAISGETTTDTQYF. CDR3 in DNA: TGTGCCATCAGTGGTGAGACAACCACAGATACGCAGTATTTT.

In its sample, this clonotype was seen a few times. J is TRBJ2-7 and V is TRBV5-1; D is ambiguous. Germline values: CDR1 SGHRS, CDR2 YFSETQ. This CDR3 contains 12 residues. V gave up 6 bases and J gave up 4 bases, with 11 bases separating them. CDR3 region: CASTPNGYEQYF. CDR3 nucleotides: TGCGCCAGCACCCCGAATGGGTACGAGCAGTACTTC.

V is TRBV29-1 and J is TRBJ1-5, with no clear D. V shed 5 bases and J shed 2 bases, with 19 bases lying between them. CDR3 size: 16 residues. The germline gives CDR1 SQVTM, CDR2 ANQGSEA. CDR3 loop: CSVRNRYMSGNQPQHF. The CDR3 coding sequence is TGCAGCGTTCGGAACAGATACATGTCAGGCAATCAGCCCCAGCATTTT.

This clonotype was found a few times. This chain links TRBV7-6 with TRBJ1-2; D is possibly TRBD1 (6 bases). Trimming pared 2 bases from V and 4 bases from J, leaving 23 bases between. From germline, CDR1 is SGHVS and CDR2 FNYEAQ. There are 18 residues in the CDR3. The DNA for the CDR3 is TGTGCCAGCAGCTTATATCAGTTGGGGGGCAGGCCGCCCTATGGCTACACCTTC. Encoded protein: CASSLYQLGGRPPYGYTF.

The chain is built from TRBV5-6 and TRBJ2-7, with TRBD2 matching over 7 bases. The V and J ends lost 4 bases and 5 bases, in that order; junction bases with no gene match: 9. Germline V gives CDR1 SGHDT, CDR2 YYEEEE. The CDR3 is 14 residues long. As DNA, the CDR3 is TGTGCCAGCAGCCCGTGGGGAGGGCTAGACGAGCAGTACTTC. It codes for CASSPWGGLDEQYF.